This TCR beta chain was observed in a study of shared clonotypes between healthy human individuals. Study results and caveats: In several donors, around 5% of naive CD4 clonotypes appeared in common. The genetic and exposure-history diversity represented was limited by few donors.

Methods used by the authors: With immunoSEQ giving junction-only sequences and no quality scores, filtering differed. Profiling relied on immunoSEQ multiplex PCR, and the TCRdb table lists in-frame clones only, not all of them. That table is the source of V, J and clone size, and D and trimming were worked out from the DNA. The sample lists 170,000 or so clones, approximately 62% occurring once. Germline lookup yields CDR1 SGHTA and CDR2 FQGTGA. Trimming cost V 4 bases and J 2 bases, with 10 bases left between them. CDR3 size: 14 residues. As for this clone: Antigen specificity is unknown.

The clonotype originates from a man younger than 45 in good health. This chain connects TRBV7-3 to TRBJ2-3; D might be TRBD1 or TRBD2, each matching 5 bases. Sequenced input: memory CD4+ T cells sorted from blood. Subset: CD45RA-negative fraction. DNA of the CDR3: TGTGCCAGCAGCTCTCGGGGCCTCACAGATACGCAGTATTTT. Its translation: CASSSRGLTDTQYF. The whole variable domain, filled in from reference TRBV7-3 and TRBJ2-3, reads GAGVSQTPSNKVTEKGKYVELRCDPISGHTALYWYRQSLGQGPEFLIYFQGTGAADDSGLPNDRFFAVRPEGSVSTLKIQRTERGDSAVYLCASSSRGLTDTQYFGPGTRLTVL.